These 10 T cell receptor beta chains came from one sample sequenced in a study of shared clonotypes between healthy human individuals. It was CD45RO-negative cells, positively selected for CCR7, that made up naive CD8 cells, with terminally differentiated effector memory CD45RA+ cells excluded. Here immunoSEQ multiplex PCR was the method, and the copy in TCRdb shows in-frame clones only, minus some. The data hold about 2.2 million clones, with approximately 92% observed a single time. Input material: naive CD8+ T cells from PBMCs. Receptors were obtained from a man aged 18 to 29 in good health. Some clones in this sample may be carry-over from other donors' samples.

This chain connects TRBV27 to TRBJ2-7; TRBD2 matches 8 bases. The CDR3 is made up of 14 amino acids. J was trimmed by 2 bases and V by 4 bases; bases with no gene match: 4. Germline V lookup: CDR1 MNHEY, CDR2 SMNVEV (reference sequence). CDR3 DNA: TGTGCCAGCAGTTGGTCTAGCGGGCCCTACGAGCAGTACTTC. Protein: CASSWSSGPYEQYF.

The rearrangement joins TRBV7-9 to TRBJ2-7; the match to TRBD2 covers 11 bases. The V gene end was trimmed by 3 bases and the J gene end by 2 bases; junction bases not matched to a gene: 3. The CDR3 contains 15 residues. Germline V gives CDR1 SEHNR, CDR2 FQNEAQ (reference sequence). CDR3 region: CASSLTSGVPYEQYF. CDR3 bases: TGTGCCAGCAGCTTGACTAGCGGGGTCCCCTACGAGCAGTACTTC.

In nucleotides, the CDR3 is TGCAGTGCCAGGGAGGGGACACCGATTTATTTT. It is translated as CSAREGTPIYF. The V gene is TRBV20-1, the J gene TRBJ1-3; D perhaps matches TRBD1 (6 bases). The CDR3 loop spans 11 amino acids. With 6 bases removed from V and 16 bases from J, the gap between germline ends came to 19 bases. Germline CDR1 DFQATT, CDR2 SNEGSKA (reference sequence).

This rearrangement joins TRBV2 to TRBJ2-1, with 8 bases fitting TRBD2. The germline V gene encodes CDR1 SNHLY and CDR2 FYNNEI. The junction had 2 bases not matched to a gene; V was cut back by 10 bases and J by 0 bases. The CDR3 is made up of 13 amino acids. This CDR3 is CAMGTSSYNEQFF. The CDR3 coding sequence is TGTGCCATGGGGACTAGCTCCTACAATGAGCAGTTCTTC.

This clone was observed a single time. The chain combines TRBV29-1 with TRBJ2-5, with 8 bases matching TRBD1. The end of the DNA fits TRBJ2-7 better, so the J call may be wrong. CDR1 is SQVTM, CDR2 ANQGSEA, per germline. The CDR3 is made up of 15 amino acids. The CDR3 here is CSVEMSQGAGFEQYF. CDR3 DNA sequence: TGCAGCGTTGAGATGAGTCAGGGGGCAGGTTTCGAGCAGTACTTC.

This sequence joins TRBV27 and TRBJ1-4; perhaps TRBD1 as D (5 bases). Germline lookup yields CDR1 MNHEY and CDR2 SMNVEV (reference sequence). The V gene lost 4 bases and the J gene lost 10 bases, with 28 bases spanning the gap. The CDR3 is 18 residues long. The CDR3 DNA sequence: TGTGCCAGCAGTTCCCCGCTACCCCTAGGGAGGGGAGTTGGAAAACTGTTTTTT. It translates to CASSSPLPLGRGVGKLFF.

The V and J genes are TRBV4-1 and TRBJ2-7; D is possibly TRBD1 (6 bases). CDR3 size: 15 residues. Germline CDR1 reads MGHRA; CDR2 reads YSYEKL. Trimming took 4 bases from V and 5 from J, leaving 18 bases between them. The CDR3 is CASSPDIRSGDEQYF. The DNA of the CDR3 is TGCGCCAGCAGCCCCGACATAAGATCAGGGGACGAGCAGTACTTC.

The chain couples TRBV7-2 to TRBJ2-7, with TRBD1 matching over 9 bases. Trimming took 5 bases from V and 1 from J; bases not matched to a gene: 9. Germline-derived CDR1 and CDR2 are SGHTA and FQGNSA. The CDR3 loop spans 16 amino acids. Here the CDR3 reads CASSPGVQGASYEQYF. In DNA form, the CDR3 reads TGTGCCAGCAGCCCAGGGGTACAGGGGGCATCCTACGAGCAGTACTTC. Combining the CDR3 with reference TRBV7-2 and TRBJ2-7 gives the whole variable domain GAGVSQSPSNKVTEKGKDVELRCDPISGHTALYWYRQSLGQGLEFLIYFQGNSAPDKSGLPSDRFSAERTGGSVSTLTIQRTQQEDSAVYLCASSPGVQGASYEQYFGPGTRLTVT.

The rearrangement joins TRBV10-3 to TRBJ1-1; the match to TRBD1 covers 8 bases. The CDR3 totals 17 residues. Trimming cost V 6 bases and J 0 bases; bases outside gene matches: 12. Looked up from germline, CDR1 is ENHRY and CDR2 is SYGVKD. For the CDR3, the DNA is TGTGCCATCAGAGACCGACAGGGGCAGGGGGTGAACACTGAAGCTTTCTTT. Its protein is CAIRDRQGQGVNTEAFF.

The rearrangement links TRBV11-2 to TRBJ2-1, with D unresolved. Trimming stripped 5 bases from V and 0 bases from J, with 11 bases between. CDR3 size: 15 residues. CDR1 is SGHAT, CDR2 FQNNGV, per germline. The CDR3 region has the DNA TGTGCCAGCAGCCTCCGCGAGAGCTCCTACAATGAGCAGTTCTTC. Translating it yields CASSLRESSYNEQFF.